This T cell receptor (beta chain) was sequenced in a study of cytotoxic CD8 clonotypes in ibrutinib-treated CLL. Study details: Timing of response sample collection was a median roughly twelve months after treatment start, with a range of 6 to 36. Averaging across samples gave approximately 260,000 productive templates and around 90,000 productive rearrangements.

In the case of this clone: What it binds is unknown.

The table came from immunoSEQ multiplex PCR; TCRdb's copy has only in-frame clones and leaves some out. Of 150,000 or so clones in the sample, more than 80% were seen once. Study results and caveats: Baseline-level clonality went beyond age-matched healthy donors and moved in step with circulating CD8+ T-cell counts.

Trimming pared 6 bases from V and 0 bases from J, leaving 6 bases between. The CDR3 has 13 amino acids. Germline CDR1 reads LNHDA; CDR2 reads SQIVND (reference sequence). The chain is built from TRBV19 and TRBJ1-5, with unresolved D. The origin of this receptor is a human donor with chronic lymphocytic leukemia. This sample comprised PBMCs, obtained after 24 months of ibrutinib treatment. CDR3 in amino acids: CASSEFSNQPQHF. CDR3 nucleotides: TGTGCCAGTAGCGAATTTAGCAATCAGCCCCAGCATTTT.